The TCR beta chain under discussion was sequenced for a study of T-cell memory formation after mild COVID-19. Study-level information: TCR clusters largely stayed donor specific.

TCRdb independently ran MiXCR on the 5' RACE reads; one entry per CDR3 protein. This sample has 350,000 to 500,000 distinct CDR3 sequences, with around 22% found just once. General observations from the study: Cross-reactive memory seemingly joined, as some responding clones were found in pre-infection memory. CD4+ contracting clones lay mainly in CM and EM, CD8+ ones in EMRA. CD4/CD8 balance held among clones contracting day 15 to 85, and later expanders leaned CD4+.

Trimming at V came to 2 bases and at J to 5 bases, leaving 3 bases not matched to a gene. This CDR3 comprises 14 residues. Looked up from germline, CDR1 is LGHDT and CDR2 is YNNKEL (reference sequence). As regards this clonotype: The antigen is unknown.

V is TRBV3-1 and J is TRBJ1-2; 9 positions agree with TRBD1. The sequencing input was PBMCs or a T cell subset sorted from them (not recorded which). The receptor comes from an adult woman who had mild COVID-19 (a few samples of this study predate the infection). Cell type and time point are not known. CDR3 DNA: TGTGCCAGCAGCCAATTCGACAGGGGGTATGGCTACACCTTC. This sequence encodes CASSQFDRGYGYTF.